Shown below are 24 T cell receptor beta chains from a single sample sequenced in a study of spatial heterogeneity in lung cancer. Regarding the study as a whole: Expanded intratumoral alpha and beta TCR counts tracked tumor mutation counts.

TCRdb independently ran MiXCR on the 5' RACE reads; one entry per CDR3 protein. The table records about 24,000 distinct CDR3 sequences, 8.8% of them present only once. These TCRs are of unknown antigen specificity. As for time point: sample taken at primary tumor resection. The specimen was lung tumor tissue, collected at surgery. Receptors originate from a male donor with early-stage non-small cell lung cancer.

This chain joins TRBV4-3 and TRBJ2-2; D gene unclear. There are 16 residues in the CDR3. V was clipped by 0 bases and J by 5 bases, with 13 bases between them. Looked up from germline, CDR1 is LGHNA and CDR2 is YSLEER. CDR3 bases: TGCGCCAGCAGCCAAGATCAGGTGGTATGGACCGGGGAGCTGTTTTTT. Encoded protein: CASSQDQVVWTGELFF.

This clonotype was seen repeatedly, ten times or more. The chain recombines TRBV28 with TRBJ1-2; D is unresolved. CDR1 and CDR2 (germline): MDHEN, SYDVKM. V lost 8 bases to trimming and J lost 0 bases, with 7 bases between them. The CDR3 is made up of 12 amino acids. CDR3 protein: CASLYSNYGYTF. The CDR3 bases are TGTGCCAGCCTTTACTCTAACTATGGCTACACCTTC.

The V gene is TRBV28, the J gene TRBJ1-1, with 7 bases matching TRBD1. The CDR3 runs 13 residues. The V gene's germline CDR1 is MDHEN and CDR2 SYDVKM. V shed 3 bases and J 10 bases; nucleotides not matched to a gene: 8. The CDR3: CASSFNWDSGAFF. CDR3 nucleotides: TGTGCCAGCAGTTTCAATTGGGACAGTGGAGCTTTCTTT.

The CDR3 sequence: CASSQQGGRTEAFF. The CDR3 nucleotides are TGTGCCAGCAGCCAACAGGGAGGGCGGACTGAAGCTTTCTTT. The chain is built from TRBV7-2 and TRBJ1-1; D may be TRBD1 (6 bases). The CDR3 is 14 amino acids. Germline V gene sequence: CDR1 SGHTA, CDR2 FQGNSA. The V and J ends lost 5 bases and 5 bases respectively, with 15 bases between them.

This clonotype has at least ten counts. The V gene is TRBV5-1, the J gene TRBJ1-1; no reliable D call. The germline V gene encodes CDR1 SGHRS and CDR2 YFSETQ. CDR3 size: 13 residues. Trimming took 1 base from V and 3 from J, leaving 7 bases between them. The CDR3 region is CASSLITDTEAFF. CDR3 in DNA: TGCGCCAGCAGCTTGATCACCGACACTGAAGCTTTCTTT.

This clonotype was observed at least ten times. V usage is TRBV5-1 and J usage is TRBJ2-7; D uncertain. The CDR3 has 12 residues. Trimming took off 2 bases at V and 4 bases at J, with 7 bases between the two ends. CDR1 is SGHRS, CDR2 YFSETQ, per germline. Here the CDR3 DNA reads TGCGCCAGCAGCTTCACGCGGTACGAGCAGTACTTC. This codes for CASSFTRYEQYF.

This clonotype was seen many times. This rearrangement joins TRBV18 to TRBJ2-1; D remains ambiguous. V was shortened by 1 base and J by 3 bases, with 4 bases between the two germline ends. The germline gives CDR1 KGHSH, CDR2 LQKENI. The CDR3 loop spans 13 amino acids. The CDR3 loop reads CASSPQDYNEQFF. The CDR3 nucleotides read TGTGCCAGCTCACCACAGGACTACAATGAGCAGTTCTTC.

Only a few counts were recorded for this clonotype. V is TRBV7-8 and J is TRBJ2-1; 10 nucleotides align to TRBD1. This CDR3 region has 16 residues. Looked up from germline, CDR1 is SGHVS and CDR2 is FQNEAQ. Trimming removed 1 base from V and 2 bases from J; junction bases left unmatched: 2. The CDR3 region has the DNA TGTGCCAGCAGCTTAGGGACAGGGGGACCCTACAATGAGCAGTTCTTC. Its protein product is CASSLGTGGPYNEQFF.

The sample holds many counts of this clonotype. The chain is built from TRBV5-1 and TRBJ2-7; 9 nucleotides align to TRBD1. The germline V gene has CDR1 SGHRS and CDR2 YFSETQ. The CDR3 runs to 15 residues. V trimming: 1 base; J trimming: 5 bases; junction bases outside the gene matches: 7. CDR3 sequence reads: CASSLLQGAHNEQYF. The CDR3 DNA sequence: TGCGCCAGCAGCTTGCTACAGGGGGCGCATAACGAGCAGTACTTC. Supplemented by reference TRBV5-1 and TRBJ2-7, the full variable domain reads KAGVTQTPRYLIKTRGQQVTLSCSPISGHRSVSWYQQTPGQGLQFLFEYFSETQRNKGNFPGRFSGRQFSNSRSEMNVSTLELGDSALYLCASSLLQGAHNEQYFGPGTRLTVT.

The table lists this clonotype with many counts. The chain is built from TRBV12-3 or TRBV12-4 and TRBJ1-2; D possibly corresponds to TRBD1 (5 bases). The CDR3 loop spans 13 amino acids. Trimming removed 2 bases at V and 4 bases at J, with 8 bases between. The CDR3 nucleotides read TGTGCCAGCAGTTTATGGGGCGGCTATGGCTACACCTTC. The encoded protein is CASSLWGGYGYTF.

This clonotype appeared a few times. The chain carries TRBV5-1 and TRBJ2-3; 8 nucleotides agree with TRBD2. This CDR3 is built from 15 residues. Germline assignment: CDR1 SGHRS and CDR2 YFSETQ. V lost 0 bases and J lost 1; bases outside the gene matches: 1. The CDR3 bases are TGCGCCAGCAGCTTGGCACTAGCGGGCACAGATACGCAGTATTTT. This sequence encodes CASSLALAGTDTQYF.

This clonotype was counted a single time. The CDR3 reads CASSATGTGSYEQYF. CDR3 DNA: TGTGCCAGCAGCGCTACCGGGACAGGCTCCTACGAGCAGTACTTC. The chain uses TRBV7-9 and TRBJ2-7; TRBD1 aligns across 8 bases. Germline-derived CDR1 and CDR2 are SEHNR and FQNEAQ (reference sequence). J lost 0 bases, V lost 5 bases, and 6 bases had no gene match. The CDR3 runs 15 residues.

The rearrangement uses TRBV7-9 and TRBJ2-7; no definite D call. The CDR3 sequence is 15 residues long. Trimming cost V 2 bases and J 2 bases, with 13 bases left between them. The V gene's germline CDR1 is SEHNR and CDR2 FQNEAQ (reference sequence). CDR3 nucleotides: TGTGCCAGCAGCTTAATGGCAGCTTCCCCCTACGAGCAGTACTTC. Its translation: CASSLMAASPYEQYF.

In its sample, this clonotype was seen a few times. The chain couples TRBV28 to TRBJ1-5; D possibly corresponds to TRBD1 (6 bases). Trimming pared 8 bases from V and 5 bases from J, leaving 13 bases between. The germline V gene encodes CDR1 MDHEN and CDR2 SYDVKM. The length of the CDR3 is 13 residues. The CDR3 reads CASLQGADQPQHF. The CDR3 DNA reads as TGTGCCAGCCTACAGGGCGCGGATCAGCCCCAGCATTTT. Supplemented by reference TRBV28 and TRBJ1-5, the full variable domain reads DVKVTQSSRYLVKRTGEKVFLECVQDMDHENMFWYRQDPGLGLRLIYFSYDVKMKEKGDIPEGYSVSREKKERFSLILESASTNQTSMYLCASLQGADQPQHFGDGTRLSIL.

This clonotype was counted many times. This chain joins TRBV27 and TRBJ1-5, with 7 positions matching TRBD1. Trimming at V came to 2 bases and at J to 4 bases, leaving 5 bases not matched to a gene. Germline V gene lookup returns CDR1 MNHEY and CDR2 SMNVEV (reference sequence). This CDR3 has 15 residues. CDR3 DNA sequence: TGTGCCAGCAGTTTAAGGGCAGGGGGAAATCAGCCCCAGCATTTT. It encodes CASSLRAGGNQPQHF.

This clonotype turned up a few times. The rearrangement uses TRBV7-9 and TRBJ2-1; the match to TRBD2 covers 10 bases. V dropped 5 bases and J dropped 8; count of bases not matched to a gene: 12. The CDR3 consists of 16 residues. Germline V CDR1 and CDR2: SEHNR, FQNEAQ (reference sequence). CDR3 protein: CASSPKVSGRLDEQFF. DNA for the CDR3: TGTGCCAGCAGCCCAAAGGTTAGCGGGAGGCTTGATGAGCAGTTCTTC.

This clonotype appeared many times. This chain joins TRBV7-2 and TRBJ2-5; 8 bases agree with TRBD2. V gave up 5 bases and J gave up 4 bases; unmatched junction bases: 6. Germline CDR1 and CDR2: SGHTA and FQGNSA. CDR3 size: 14 residues. CDR3 nucleotides: TGTGCCAGCAGCGTACGAGCGGGGGCAGAGACCCAGTACTTC. Translation: CASSVRAGAETQYF.

This clonotype was detected ten times or more. The chain's CDR3 is CASSQRGSNYEQYF. CDR3 DNA sequence: TGTGCCAGCAGCCAAAGGGGGTCTAACTACGAGCAGTACTTC. The V gene is TRBV28, the J gene TRBJ2-7; possible D gene TRBD1, 6 bases. The germline V and J ends were trimmed by 6 bases and 3 bases, with 15 bases remaining between them. This CDR3 is 14 amino acids long. Germline-derived CDR1 and CDR2 are MDHEN and SYDVKM.

In its sample, this clonotype was seen many times. CDR3 amino acids: CASRGGKYEQYF. CDR3 bases: TGTGCCAGCAGGGGAGGAAAGTACGAGCAGTACTTC. The V gene is TRBV19, the J gene TRBJ2-7; D may be TRBD1 or TRBD2 (6 bases each). V lost 9 bases, J lost 4 bases, and 13 bases lay in between. The CDR3 sequence is 12 residues long. Germline V gene data show CDR1 as LNHDA and CDR2 as SQIVND (reference sequence).

Within the sample, this clonotype is medium-sized (0.01 to 0.1%). CDR3 coding DNA: TGCGCCAGCAGCCTCGAAGGTGAAGCTTTCTTT. As protein: CASSLEGEAFF. The chain uses TRBV5-1 and TRBJ1-1; D uncertain. The length of the CDR3 is 11 residues. Germline assignment: CDR1 SGHRS and CDR2 YFSETQ. V gave up 4 bases and J gave up 7 bases, with 8 bases separating them.

This clonotype was counted ten times or more. This chain joins TRBV20-1 and TRBJ1-1; TRBD1 might be the D (5 bases). Germline V CDR1 and CDR2: DFQATT, SNEGSKA (reference sequence). V lost 8 bases and J lost 7, with 17 bases in between. The CDR3 contains 12 residues. The CDR3 loop reads CSQKRGRDEAFF. The CDR3 coding sequence is TGCAGTCAAAAGAGGGGACGTGATGAAGCTTTCTTT.

The sample holds many counts of this clonotype. The V and J genes are TRBV7-2 and TRBJ2-3, with 13 bases aligning to TRBD2. The CDR3 sequence is 15 residues long. J was trimmed by 4 bases and V by 6 bases; bases with no gene match: 4. Germline values: CDR1 SGHTA, CDR2 FQGNSA. CDR3 loop: CASRPTSGRADTQYF. The CDR3 DNA is TGTGCCAGCAGGCCCACTAGCGGGAGGGCAGATACGCAGTATTTT.

This clonotype occurred many times. The V call is TRBV6-5, the J call TRBJ2-1, with unresolved D. Trimming stripped 6 bases from V and 6 bases from J, with 6 bases between. CDR1 is MNHEY and CDR2 is SVGAGI in the germline V gene. The CDR3 runs 11 residues. CDR3 sequence (DNA): TGTGCCAGCAGCCGTTTCAATGAGCAGTTCTTC. The encoded protein is CASSRFNEQFF.

At least ten counts were recorded for this clonotype. The V call is TRBV9, the J call TRBJ2-5; 11 bases map to TRBD2. Looked up from germline, CDR1 is SGDLS and CDR2 is YYNGEE. The CDR3 contains 18 residues. V lost 3 bases to trimming and J lost 3 bases; unmatched junction nucleotides: 13. DNA for the CDR3: TGTGCCAGCAGCGAACAGGACACTAGCGGGAGAACTGAAGAGACCCAGTACTTC. It specifies CASSEQDTSGRTEETQYF.